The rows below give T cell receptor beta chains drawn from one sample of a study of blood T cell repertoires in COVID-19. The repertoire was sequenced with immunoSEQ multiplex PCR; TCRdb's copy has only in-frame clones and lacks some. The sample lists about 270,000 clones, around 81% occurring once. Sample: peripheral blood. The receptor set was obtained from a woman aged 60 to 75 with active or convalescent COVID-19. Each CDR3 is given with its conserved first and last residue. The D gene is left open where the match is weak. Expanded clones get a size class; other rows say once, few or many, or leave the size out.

CASSYQTGSRTDTQYF	TGTGCCAGCAGTTACCAGACAGGGAGCCGCACAGATACGCAGTATTTT	TRBV6-2/TRBV6-3	-	TRBJ2-3	TRBD1	16
CSVPGQGISNYGYTF	TGCAGCGTACCGGGACAGGGGATTTCTAACTATGGCTACACCTTC	TRBV29-1	-	TRBJ1-2	TRBD1	15
CASSARYRGTDTQYF	TGTGCCAGCAGCGCCCGGTACAGGGGCACAGATACGCAGTATTTT	TRBV7-6	-	TRBJ2-3	-	15
CASSLRDRDNEKLFF	TGTGCCAGCAGCCTCAGGGACAGAGATAATGAAAAACTGTTTTTT	TRBV7-9	-	TRBJ1-4	TRBD1	15
CAISEPEATDTQYF	TGTGCCATCAGTGAGCCAGAGGCGACTGACACGCAGTATTTT	TRBV10-3	few	TRBJ2-3	-	14
CASTGAENTGELFF	TGTGCCAGTACAGGGGCTGAAAACACCGGGGAGCTGTTTTTT	TRBV7-9	-	TRBJ2-2	TRBD1	14
CASSLGQGVSSTQYF	TGTGCCAGCAGCCTGGGACAGGGAGTATCTTCGACCCAGTACTTC	TRBV7-3	-	TRBJ2-5	TRBD1	15
CASSQPGSSGNTIYF	TGTGCCAGCAGCCAACCAGGGTCCTCTGGAAACACCATATATTTT	TRBV4-2	-	TRBJ1-3	-	15
CASSDFRGYGYTF	TGCGCCAGCAGTGATTTCAGGGGTTATGGCTACACCTTC	TRBV10-1	-	TRBJ1-2	-	13
CAISELPNEQYF	TGTGCCATCAGTGAACTCCCCAACGAGCAGTACTTC	TRBV10-3	-	TRBJ2-7	-	12
CAWSASGGAKTQYF	TGTGCCTGGAGTGCAAGCGGGGGGGCCAAGACCCAGTACTTC	TRBV30	-	TRBJ2-5	TRBD2	14
CARARTGGYEQFF	TGTGCCAGGGCCCGAACAGGGGGCTATGAGCAGTTCTTC	TRBV3-1/TRBV3-2	-	TRBJ2-1	TRBD1	13
CASSAREVGELFF	TGTGCCAGCAGCGCGAGGGAGGTCGGGGAGCTGTTTTTT	TRBV13	-	TRBJ2-2	-	13
CASSLAGTGSKQYF	TGTGCCAGCAGCTTGGCCGGGACAGGGAGCAAGCAGTACTTC	TRBV5-6	-	TRBJ2-7	TRBD1	14
CASSGVPFGREVYGYTF	TGTGCCAGCAGTGGGGTTCCATTCGGCAGGGAGGTCTATGGCTACACCTTC	TRBV25-1	few	TRBJ1-2	-	17
CAWSADRGREKLFF	TGTGCCTGGAGTGCCGACAGGGGGCGGGAAAAACTGTTTTTT	TRBV30	-	TRBJ1-4	TRBD1	14
CASSTGVARINTEAFF	TGTGCCAGTAGTACAGGGGTAGCGCGGATAAACACTGAAGCTTTCTTT	TRBV19	-	TRBJ1-1	-	16
CASREYWTSGGAGETQYF	TGTGCCAGCAGGGAATATTGGACTAGCGGGGGGGCCGGGGAGACCCAGTACTTC	TRBV2	-	TRBJ2-5	TRBD2	18
CASSRRAGTETQYF	TGTGCCAGCAGCCGTCGAGCGGGAACGGAGACCCAGTACTTC	TRBV7-6	-	TRBJ2-5	TRBD2	14
CAWSVKGIGTEAFF	TGTGCCTGGAGTGTAAAGGGGATCGGCACTGAAGCTTTCTTT	TRBV30	once	TRBJ1-1	-	14
CASSQATASGNTIYF	TGCGCCAGCAGCCAAGCAACAGCCTCTGGAAACACCATATATTTT	TRBV4-1	-	TRBJ1-3	-	15
CASSVGDRGGTTNEKLFF	TGTGCCAGCAGCGTAGGGGACAGGGGTGGGACAACTAATGAAAAACTGTTTTTT	TRBV9	-	TRBJ1-4	TRBD1	18
CASSLGVRDRVRNEQFF	TGCGCCAGCAGCTTGGGGGTCCGGGACAGGGTGAGGAATGAGCAGTTCTTC	TRBV5-1	-	TRBJ2-1	TRBD1	17
CASSLDPARGTEAFF	TGTGCCAGCAGCTTAGATCCCGCCAGGGGGACTGAAGCTTTCTTT	TRBV11-3	-	TRBJ1-1	TRBD1	15
CASTPTGGHLIANYGYTF	TGTGCCAGCACCCCTACGGGGGGCCACCTTATAGCTAACTATGGCTACACCTTC	TRBV7-9	-	TRBJ1-2	-	18
CASSPMPPGQGTYGYTF	TGTGCCAGCTCACCAATGCCACCGGGACAGGGGACCTATGGCTACACCTTC	TRBV18	-	TRBJ1-2	TRBD1	17
CASSPSVRLGGYTF	TGTGCCAGCAGCCCGTCAGTGAGGTTAGGCGGCTACACCTTC	TRBV6-2/TRBV6-3	-	TRBJ1-2	-	14
CASSFSGRNTGELFF	TGTGCCAGCAGCTTTAGCGGGAGAAACACCGGGGAGCTGTTTTTT	TRBV7-2	-	TRBJ2-2	TRBD2	15
CASSLAIGQGGDEQFF	TGCGCCAGCAGCTTGGCGATTGGGCAGGGTGGAGATGAGCAGTTCTTC	TRBV5-1	-	TRBJ2-1	-	16
CASSLVQGPHSYEQYF	TGTGCCAGCAGCTTAGTTCAGGGGCCCCACTCCTACGAGCAGTACTTC	TRBV7-9	-	TRBJ2-7	-	16
CASNQAGGNTGELFF	TGTGCCAGCAACCAAGCGGGGGGGAACACCGGGGAGCTGTTTTTT	TRBV7-2	-	TRBJ2-2	TRBD2	15
CASSGSPAGTGELFF	TGTGCCAGTAGTGGGTCCCCCGCGGGCACCGGGGAGCTGTTTTTT	TRBV19	-	TRBJ2-2	-	15
CASSLGGGWNNEQFF	TGTGCCAGCAGCTTGGGAGGGGGCTGGAACAATGAGCAGTTCTTC	TRBV5-4	-	TRBJ2-1	TRBD1	15